Listed below are T cell receptor beta chains from one sample, sequenced in a study of cytomegalovirus exposure and HLA in healthy donors. TCRdb keeps only in-frame clones here, not all; method: immunoSEQ multiplex PCR. The repertoire includes around 52,000 clones, around 85% of them detected once, and approximately 1.7% sits in the top ten. Material for sequencing was PBMCs. All receptors come from a man aged 40-50 years in good health and CMV-seronegative. The CDR3 runs from the conserved cysteine through the conserved F or W. Each record gives: J gene, clone size, V gene, D gene, CDR3 DNA, CDR3 protein. A D gene is named only where the DNA matches it firmly. Expanded clones get a size class; other rows say once, few or many, or leave the size out.

>TRBJ1-5|.|TRBV7-2|.
TGTGCCAGCAGCTTAGCGAAGGGGCAGCCCCAGCATTTT
CASSLAKGQPQHF
>TRBJ2-1|once|TRBV10-3|TRBD2
TGTGCCATCAGTGTCTTAGCGGGGAGCTACAATGAGCAGTTCTTC
CAISVLAGSYNEQFF
>TRBJ2-5|.|TRBV30|.
TGTGCCTGGAGTCCGGCAGGTCTCCGCCAAGAGACCCAGTACTTC
CAWSPAGLRQETQYF
>TRBJ1-1|.|TRBV19|.
TGTGCCAGTAGTATATCCGGGGGTTCAACCACTGAAGCTTTCTTT
CASSISGGSTTEAFF
>TRBJ2-7|.|TRBV6-6|.
TGTGCCAGCAGTTATGCCGGGGACGAGCAGTACTTC
CASSYAGDEQYF
>TRBJ2-3|.|TRBV11-3|TRBD2
TGTGCCAGCAGCGTCGGGGGGGCCGGCACAGATACGCAGTATTTT
CASSVGGAGTDTQYF
>TRBJ1-1|.|TRBV7-9|TRBD1
TGTGCCAGCAGCTTAGGGGGTTCAGGGGGAAACACTGAAGCTTTCTTT
CASSLGGSGGNTEAFF
>TRBJ2-7|.|TRBV6-4|.
TGTGCCAGCAGTGTTTGGGCAGGGGACTCCTACGAGCAGTACTTC
CASSVWAGDSYEQYF
>TRBJ2-2|.|TRBV7-6|TRBD1
TGTGCCAGCAGACAGGGGACGGGGACCGGGGAGCTGTTTTTT
CASRQGTGTGELFF
>TRBJ2-1|.|TRBV12-5|TRBD2
TGTGCTAGTGGCACCAGCGGGGGGGCCTACAATGAGCAGTTCTTC
CASGTSGGAYNEQFF
>TRBJ1-5|.|TRBV15|.
TGTGCCACCAGCAGAGATGTCATAGCTCCGAGTGGCAATCAGCCCCAGCATTTT
CATSRDVIAPSGNQPQHF
>TRBJ1-5|.|TRBV28|.
TGTGCCAGCAGTAGGGACATATTGAATCAGCCCCAGCATTTT
CASSRDILNQPQHF
>TRBJ2-5|.|TRBV6-5|TRBD1
TGTGCCAGCAGTTCCCCTAGGACAGGGCGGGAGACCCAGTACTTC
CASSSPRTGRETQYF
>TRBJ2-7|.|TRBV30|.
TGTGCCTGGAGTGTACTAACCACCCCTAAGTCGGCCTACGAGCAGTACTTC
CAWSVLTTPKSAYEQYF
>TRBJ2-3|once|TRBV5-4|.
TGTGCCAGCAGCTCACAAAAAAAGGGGGGGGCCACAGATACGCAGTATTTT
CASSSQKKGGATDTQYF
>TRBJ1-6|few|TRBV2|.
TGTGCCAGCATTCAGGAAAGCTCCTATAATTCACCCCTCCACTTT
CASIQESSYNSPLHF